The T cell receptor (beta chain) described here comes from a study of T cells in Graves' hyperthyroidism and ophthalmopathy. Study-wide points: A 13 V-J signature model discriminated ophthalmopathy versus stable hyperthyroidism.

TCR beta CDR3 region amplification was performed from RNA transcripts. With the HTBI primer set, the TCR CDR3 went through a first round of RT-PCR. TCRdb re-called the multiplex PCR reads through MiXCR, storing one row per CDR3 protein. The sample carries about 420,000 distinct CDR3 sequences, around a sixth recorded once. V lost 2 bases, J lost 4 bases, and 11 bases lay in between. The CDR3 has 14 residues. CDR1 and CDR2 (germline): SGHTA, FQGNSA. This clonotype was counted at least ten times. Its antigen is not identified. Hyperthyroidism patients were newly diagnosed, had disease duration under 2 months, and were aged 18 to 65 years. Every diagnosis used clinical symptoms, serum thyroxine and TRAb, thyroid ultrasound and orbital computed tomography.

The origin of this receptor is a woman aged 18-30 years with Graves' hyperthyroidism. The material sequenced was blood. This chain uses TRBV7-2 with TRBJ1-2, with D possibly TRBD1 on 5 matching bases. The chain's CDR3 is CASSLQRQSYGYTF. CDR3 bases: TGTGCCAGCAGCTTACAGAGACAGAGCTATGGCTACACCTTC.